The 30 T cell receptor beta chains below were found in one sample sequenced in a study of blood T cell repertoires in COVID-19 (dated by TCRdb to about 2020). The library came from the immunoSEQ multiplex PCR assay. As stored in TCRdb, this immuneACCESS dataset retains in-frame rearrangements with V and J assigned. A fraction of the clones does not appear; measured against another copy, unresolved V genes explain less than half of the discrepancy, and the remainder lacks a known reason. The sample table records some 200,000 clones; around 87% of these occur just once. Jointly, the top ten make up 7% to 7.5% of the sample. The sample comprised peripheral blood. These TCRs come from an elderly woman in a cohort sampled during active or convalescent COVID-19.

The chain carries TRBV5-4 and TRBJ2-5; 9 bases map to TRBD1. The CDR3 is made up of 16 amino acids. Germline V gene sequence: CDR1 SGHNT, CDR2 YYREEE (reference sequence). The J segment lost 5 bases and the V segment lost 3 bases, leaving 11 bases of the junction unmatched. CDR3 residues: CASSSGTGRFRETQYF. As DNA, the CDR3 is TGTGCCAGCAGCTCGGGGACAGGGAGGTTTCGTGAGACCCAGTACTTC.

V and J are TRBV30 and TRBJ2-5, with TRBD2 matching over 11 bases. Germline CDR1 and CDR2: GTSNPN and SVGIG (reference sequence). There are 15 residues in the CDR3. Losses at the gene ends were 1 base for V and 4 bases for J; bases not matched to a gene: 5. CDR3 nucleotide sequence: TGTGCCTGGAGTGAGGGGACTAGCGGAGGAGAGACCCAGTACTTC. It yields the protein CAWSEGTSGGETQYF.

V and J are TRBV9 and TRBJ2-3; 7 bases are shared with TRBD2. The CDR3 covers 13 residues. Per germline, CDR1 SGDLS and CDR2 YYNGEE. V lost 4 bases to trimming and J lost 6 bases; unmatched junction nucleotides: 5. The CDR3 spells CASSFSGGDTQYF. CDR3 bases: TGTGCCAGCAGCTTCTCCGGGGGGGATACGCAGTATTTT.

Only one count was recorded for this clone. V is TRBV30 and J is TRBJ1-2; 10 nucleotides line up with TRBD1. Germline V gene data show CDR1 as GTSNPN and CDR2 as SVGIG (reference sequence). Trimming cost V 5 bases and J 8 bases; bases outside gene matches: 2. The CDR3 is 11 amino acids. The CDR3 DNA sequence: TGTGCCTGGGGGACAGGGGAGGGCTACACCTTC. It specifies CAWGTGEGYTF.

This chain links TRBV4-1 with TRBJ1-3; D might be TRBD1 (5 bases). The CDR3 runs to 17 residues. Between the trimmed V and J ends, which lost 0 bases and 0 bases, there was a span of 12 bases. Per the germline V gene, CDR1 is MGHRA and CDR2 is YSYEKL. In DNA, the CDR3 is TGCGCCAGCAGCCAAGACACAGGCGGTCTCTCTGGAAACACCATATATTTT. This codes for CASSQDTGGLSGNTIYF.

The chain is built from TRBV30 and TRBJ1-1; the D gene is possibly TRBD1 (6 bases). Germline lookup yields CDR1 GTSNPN and CDR2 SVGIG (reference sequence). The CDR3 has 13 residues. V was clipped by 4 bases and J by 3 bases, with 12 bases between them. In DNA, the CDR3 is TGTGCCTGGACAGGGGTCGTGGACACTGAAGCTTTCTTT. It is translated as CAWTGVVDTEAFF. Drawing the rest from reference TRBV30 and TRBJ1-1, the complete variable domain is SQTIHQWPATLVQPVGSPLSLECTVEGTSNPNLYWYRQAAGRGLQLLFYSVGIGQISSEVPQNLSASRPQDRQFILSSKKLLLSDSGFYLCAWTGVVDTEAFFGQGTRLTVV.

The chain employs TRBV2 and TRBJ1-4, with 11 bases fitting TRBD1. The CDR3 loop spans 18 amino acids. Germline V gene data show CDR1 as SNHLY and CDR2 as FYNNEI. J gave up 0 bases and V 6 bases, and 9 bases lay outside the gene matches. CDR3 sequence: CASRVGTGGYATNEKLFF. CDR3 DNA sequence: TGTGCCAGCAGAGTAGGGACAGGGGGATATGCAACTAATGAAAAACTGTTTTTT.

The V and J genes are TRBV25-1 and TRBJ1-6; D may be TRBD1 (6 bases). This CDR3 has 13 residues. The V and J ends lost 7 bases and 5 bases respectively, with 9 bases between them. The germline CDR1 and CDR2 sequences are MGHDK and SYGVNS. This chain's CDR3 is CASNTGHNSPLHF. DNA of the CDR3: TGTGCCAGCAACACAGGGCATAATTCACCCCTCCACTTT.

The gene calls are TRBV4-1 and TRBJ2-3; 7 positions match TRBD2. This CDR3 region has 17 residues. Germline V gene lookup returns CDR1 MGHRA and CDR2 YSYEKL. V was pared by 0 bases and J by 3 bases, with 9 bases of the junction left unmatched. The CDR3 sequence is CASSQEASGGGTDTQYF. CDR3 DNA: TGCGCCAGCAGCCAAGAGGCTAGCGGAGGCGGGACAGATACGCAGTATTTT.

The chain has TRBV3-1 (or the pseudogene TRBV3-2) and TRBJ2-4; 15 positions match TRBD2. V lost 1 base to trimming and J lost 8 bases; unmatched junction nucleotides: 12. The CDR3 loop spans 19 amino acids. Germline CDR1 LGHDT, CDR2 YNNKEL (reference sequence). In DNA, the CDR3 is TGTGCCAGCAGCCAAGTGATACCGGGACTAGCGGGAGGAGTTGACATTCAGTACTTC. It translates to CASSQVIPGLAGGVDIQYF.

The gene calls are TRBV2 and TRBJ1-5; D perhaps matches TRBD1 (6 bases). The germline V and J ends were trimmed by 6 bases and 0 bases, with 9 bases remaining between them. The CDR3 spans 14 residues. Germline CDR1 is SNHLY and CDR2 is FYNNEI. The CDR3 protein is CASSGQSSNQPQHF. As DNA, the CDR3 is TGTGCCAGCAGCGGACAGTCTAGCAATCAGCCCCAGCATTTT.

The chain couples TRBV5-4 to TRBJ2-3; TRBD1 matches at 9 bases. With V trimmed by 3 bases and J by 4 bases, 12 bases remained unmatched. The germline CDR1 and CDR2 sequences are SGHNT and YYREEE (reference sequence). This CDR3 has 17 amino acids. The CDR3 protein is CASSSLGGTGLADTQYF. The CDR3 DNA is TGTGCCAGCAGCTCCTTAGGGGGGACAGGGCTAGCAGATACGCAGTATTTT.

This rearrangement joins TRBV5-1 to TRBJ2-7; tentative D call: TRBD2 (6 bases). V dropped 0 bases and J dropped 2 bases, with 12 bases sitting between them. Looked up from germline, CDR1 is SGHRS and CDR2 is YFSETQ. CDR3 length: 15 residues. The CDR3 DNA reads as TGCGCCAGCAGCTTGGGCGCAAGCGGGCCCTACGAGCAGTACTTC. Protein product: CASSLGASGPYEQYF. The full variable domain, completed using reference TRBV5-1 and TRBJ2-7, is KAGVTQTPRYLIKTRGQQVTLSCSPISGHRSVSWYQQTPGQGLQFLFEYFSETQRNKGNFPGRFSGRQFSNSRSEMNVSTLELGDSALYLCASSLGASGPYEQYFGPGTRLTVT.

The rearrangement links TRBV9 to TRBJ1-2; D is uncertain. Germline CDR1 is SGDLS and CDR2 is YYNGEE. The CDR3 runs to 14 residues. V was cut by 0 bases and J by 4 bases, with 10 bases left in between. The CDR3 nucleotides read TGTGCCAGCAGCGTAGCCTTGACACCCTATGGCTACACCTTC. Residues: CASSVALTPYGYTF.

The rearrangement uses TRBV10-3 and TRBJ1-4; TRBD1 agrees at 9 bases. Per the germline V gene, CDR1 is ENHRY and CDR2 is SYGVKD. The CDR3 has 14 amino acids. V dropped 5 bases and J dropped 10; count of bases not matched to a gene: 8. The DNA of the CDR3 is TGTGCCATCAGTCCAGACAGGGGGGAAGTAAAACTGTTTTTT. Translating it yields CAISPDRGEVKLFF.

The V gene is TRBV7-9, the J gene TRBJ1-1; D unresolved. CDR3 length equals 13 residues. Germline V gene lookup returns CDR1 SEHNR and CDR2 FQNEAQ (reference sequence). V gave up 7 bases and J gave up 5 bases, with 14 bases separating them. The CDR3 bases are TGTGCCAGCAACCCGGCGGAGTGGACTGAAGCTTTCTTT. Its translation: CASNPAEWTEAFF.

The J gene is TRBJ1-1, the V gene TRBV5-8; a weak D match, TRBD1 (6 bases). V gave up 3 bases and J gave up 7 bases, with 22 bases separating them. The CDR3 is made up of 16 amino acids. Germline CDR1 is SGHTS and CDR2 is YDEGEE. In nucleotides, the CDR3 is TGTGCCAGCAGCTACGAGGGTAGAGGGGGGGTGGATGAAGCTTTCTTT. Its translation is CASSYEGRGGVDEAFF. Full variable domain (remainder filled in from reference TRBV5-8 and TRBJ1-1): EAGVTQSPTHLIKTRGQQATLRCSPISGHTSVYWYQQALGLGLQFLLWYDEGEERNRGNFPPRFSGRQFPNYSSELNVNALELEDSALYLCASSYEGRGGVDEAFFGQGTRLTVV.

The chain carries TRBV7-6 and TRBJ2-5, with 9 bases aligning to TRBD2. CDR1 and CDR2 (germline): SGHVS, FNYEAQ. CDR3 length: 16 amino acids. V was clipped by 1 base and J by 2 bases; unmatched bases: 5. The CDR3 spells CASSLGFAGGQETQYF. As DNA, the CDR3 is TGTGCCAGCAGCTTAGGGTTCGCGGGAGGGCAAGAGACCCAGTACTTC.

This clone appeared once. The CDR3 is CASSPLAGGDYNEQFF. The CDR3 DNA reads TGTGCCAGTAGTCCATTAGCGGGAGGAGACTACAATGAGCAGTTCTTC. The chain joins TRBV19 to TRBJ2-1, with TRBD2 matching 10 bases. Trimming at V came to 5 bases and at J to 3 bases, leaving 7 bases not matched to a gene. CDR3 size: 16 residues. Germline V gene lookup returns CDR1 LNHDA and CDR2 SQIVND (reference sequence).

J is TRBJ2-5 and V is TRBV29-1, with 7 bases fitting TRBD2. Germline CDR1 is SQVTM and CDR2 is ANQGSEA. Trimming at V came to 0 bases and at J to 2 bases, leaving 0 bases not matched to a gene. There are 13 residues in the CDR3. For the CDR3, the DNA is TGCAGCGTTGAAGAGGGGGGGCAAGAGACCCAGTACTTC. Translation: CSVEEGGQETQYF.

The chain links TRBV4-3 to TRBJ1-5; D uncertain. The CDR3 extends over 15 amino acids. Per the germline V gene, CDR1 is LGHNA and CDR2 is YSLEER. V was cut by 0 bases and J by 5 bases, with 11 bases left in between. In DNA form, the CDR3 reads TGCGCCAGCAGCCAAGATCCAGGAATCGATCAGCCCCAGCATTTT. Protein: CASSQDPGIDQPQHF.

This sequence joins TRBV12-5 and TRBJ1-1, with 11 bases that match TRBD1. J gave up 1 base and V 5 bases, and 3 bases lay outside the gene matches. The CDR3 runs to 15 residues. Germline lookup yields CDR1 LGHNT and CDR2 FRNRAP. Written as DNA, the CDR3 is TGTGCTAGTGGTCTCGGACAGGGGGCGAACACTGAAGCTTTCTTT. Its translation is CASGLGQGANTEAFF.

This rearrangement joins TRBV20-1 to TRBJ1-1, with 7 bases identical to TRBD1. The V and J ends lost 3 bases and 0 bases, in that order; junction bases with no gene match: 19. CDR3 length equals 19 residues. CDR1 is DFQATT and CDR2 is SNEGSKA in the germline V gene (reference sequence). In DNA form, the CDR3 reads TGCAGTGCTAGTTGGTACAATGTAAGGGGGCGGGTAGTGAACACTGAAGCTTTCTTT. Amino acids: CSASWYNVRGRVVNTEAFF.

The chain is built from TRBV7-9 and TRBJ2-6; D may be TRBD1 (7 bases). Trimming pared 7 bases from V and 1 base from J, leaving 11 bases between. The germline gives CDR1 SEHNR, CDR2 FQNEAQ (reference sequence). The CDR3 runs to 15 residues. The CDR3 protein is CASTQGGSGANVLTF. Written as DNA, the CDR3 is TGTGCCAGCACCCAGGGGGGATCTGGGGCCAACGTCCTGACTTTC.

A single count supports this clone. V and J are TRBV6-5 and TRBJ1-1; no definite D call. This CDR3 is built from 13 residues. Deletions cut 10 bases from V and 1 base from J, with 13 bases between. CDR1 and CDR2 (germline): MNHEY, SVGAGI. The CDR3 protein is CATGSGWNTEAFF. The CDR3 nucleotides read TGTGCCACAGGCTCGGGGTGGAACACTGAAGCTTTCTTT.

The chain combines TRBV7-9 with TRBJ1-1; D unclear. V was shortened by 8 bases and J by 1 base, with 11 bases between the two germline ends. Germline-derived CDR1 and CDR2 are SEHNR and FQNEAQ (reference sequence). The CDR3 totals 13 residues. CDR3 bases: TGTGCCAGCGCCGACTTTCCGAACACTGAAGCTTTCTTT. This codes for CASADFPNTEAFF. Full variable domain (remainder filled in from reference TRBV7-9 and TRBJ1-1): DTGVSQNPRHKITKRGQNVTFRCDPISEHNRLYWYRQTLGQGPEFLTYFQNEAQLEKSRLLSDRFSAERPKGSFSTLEIQRTEQGDSAMYLCASADFPNTEAFFGQGTRLTVV.

The V call is TRBV27, the J call TRBJ1-5; TRBD1 agrees at 9 bases. Germline CDR1 and CDR2: MNHEY and SMNVEV (reference sequence). The ends lost 4 bases at V and 0 bases at J; junction bases unmatched: 4. The length of the CDR3 is 16 residues. The CDR3 is CASSSGTGFSNQPQHF. The CDR3 nucleotides are TGTGCCAGCAGTTCTGGGACAGGGTTTAGCAATCAGCCCCAGCATTTT.

As DNA, the CDR3 is TGCGCCAGCAGCCAATCAGGGGGCCCTGGAAACACCATATATTTT. Its protein product is CASSQSGGPGNTIYF. The J gene is TRBJ1-3, the V gene TRBV4-3, with TRBD1 matching over 8 bases. V lost 2 bases to trimming and J lost 2 bases; unmatched junction nucleotides: 2. CDR3 length equals 15 residues. CDR1 LGHNA and CDR2 YSLEER come from the germline V gene.

The chain carries TRBV7-2 and TRBJ2-3, with D perhaps matching TRBD2 (5 bases). Germline CDR1 is SGHTA and CDR2 is FQGNSA. The CDR3 consists of 18 residues. V lost 1 base and J lost 0, with 17 bases in between. CDR3 nucleotide sequence: TGTGCCAGCAGCTTAGTGGGCCGAGACGGGGTTAGCACAGATACGCAGTATTTT. Its protein is CASSLVGRDGVSTDTQYF.

This CDR3 is CAISARGESTDTQYF. CDR3 bases: TGTGCCATCAGTGCCCGCGGGGAGAGCACAGATACGCAGTATTTT. The chain uses TRBV10-3 and TRBJ2-3; possible D gene TRBD2, 6 bases. This CDR3 is 15 amino acids long. Germline values: CDR1 ENHRY, CDR2 SYGVKD. The germline V and J ends were trimmed by 4 bases and 0 bases, with 11 bases remaining between them.